This TCR beta chain was identified in a study of blood T cell repertoires in COVID-19. Produced via immunoSEQ multiplex PCR; TCRdb's table is partial and in-frame only. Seen here are fewer than 700,000 clones, about 89% observed once, and the top ten hold roughly 8%. CDR1 SGHDN and CDR2 FVKESK come from the germline V gene. The CDR3 sequence is 12 residues long. Points on this clone: The junction differs from germline at one of its ends, possibly a read error.

The rearrangement uses TRBV14 and TRBJ2-1, with TRBD1 identical over 9 bases. The clonotype originates from a woman in her forties or fifties with COVID-19, enrolled during active disease. The sequenced material came from peripheral blood. The CDR3 spells CASRARDREKVF. The CDR3 DNA reads as TGTGCCAGCAGGGCGAGGGACAGGGAAAAGGTCTTC.